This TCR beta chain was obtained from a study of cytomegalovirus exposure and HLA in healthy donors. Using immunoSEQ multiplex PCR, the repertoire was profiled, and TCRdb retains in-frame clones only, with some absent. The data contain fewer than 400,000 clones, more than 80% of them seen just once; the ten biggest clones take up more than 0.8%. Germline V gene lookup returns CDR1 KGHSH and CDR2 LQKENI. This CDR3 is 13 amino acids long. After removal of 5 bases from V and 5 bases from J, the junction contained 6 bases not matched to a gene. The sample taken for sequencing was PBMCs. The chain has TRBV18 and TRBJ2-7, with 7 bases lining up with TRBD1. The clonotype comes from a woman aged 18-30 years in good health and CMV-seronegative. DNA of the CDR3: TGTGCCAGCTCAACAGGGGCCCCCCACGAGCAGTACTTC. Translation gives CASSTGAPHEQYF.